The 13 T cell receptor beta chains presented below share a single source sample, sequenced in a study of cytomegalovirus exposure and HLA in healthy donors. 60 Vbeta and 13 Jbeta primers were used in PCR. Produced via immunoSEQ multiplex PCR; TCRdb's table is partial and in-frame only. The table shows approximately 120,000 clones, with about 10% occurring only once. Sequenced sample: PBMCs. These receptors came from a woman aged 18-30 years in good health and CMV-seropositive.

This clone showed up just a few times. This sequence joins TRBV11-2 and TRBJ1-4; D call uncertain. The length of the CDR3 is 14 residues. The V end lost 1 base, the J end lost 8 bases, and 11 bases lay between the germline ends. Germline loops: CDR1 SGHAT, CDR2 FQNNGV. The CDR3 coding sequence is TGTGCCAGCAGCTTAGGGCCGGCAGGCGAAAAACTGTTTTTT. This gives the protein CASSLGPAGEKLFF.

This clone was observed a handful of times. DNA for the CDR3: TGTGCCAGCAGCCTCCTCCCTCTAGCCAACACCGGGGAGCTGTTTTTT. This codes for CASSLLPLANTGELFF. The chain joins TRBV6-6 to TRBJ2-2; perhaps TRBD2 as D (5 bases). Germline CDR1 MNHNY, CDR2 SVGAGI (reference sequence). The CDR3 covers 16 residues. The V end lost 6 bases, the J end lost 2 bases, and 16 bases lay between the germline ends.

The V gene is TRBV27, the J gene TRBJ2-7, with 7 bases matching TRBD1. V was pared by 5 bases and J by 2 bases, with 9 bases of the junction left unmatched. In germline, CDR1 is MNHEY, CDR2 SMNVEV (reference sequence). This CDR3 region has 15 residues. Here the CDR3 DNA reads TGTGCCAGCAGTGTACAGGGGCTAGAAACCTACGAGCAGTACTTC. Its translation: CASSVQGLETYEQYF.

This clone has only a few counts. J is TRBJ1-1 and V is TRBV2, with D tentatively TRBD1 (6 bases). CDR1 and CDR2 from the germline V gene are SNHLY and FYNNEI. The CDR3 is 14 residues long. The V gene lost 5 bases and the J gene lost 4 bases, with 14 bases spanning the gap. The CDR3 loop is CASSRGRGATEAFF. CDR3 DNA: TGTGCCAGCAGTCGGGGCAGGGGAGCCACTGAAGCTTTCTTT.

This clone was seen a handful of times. The genes are TRBV4-2 and TRBJ1-4, with D tentatively TRBD1 (5 bases). The CDR3 consists of 15 residues. In germline, CDR1 is LGHNA, CDR2 YNFKEQ. V dropped 1 base and J dropped 6 bases, with 12 bases sitting between them. Here the CDR3 reads CASSQGGGVDEKLFF. In nucleotides, the CDR3 is TGTGCCAGCAGCCAAGGGGGAGGGGTCGATGAAAAACTGTTTTTT.

The J gene is TRBJ2-1, the V gene TRBV6-5; TRBD2 is a possible D gene (6 bases). The V end was cut by 7 bases, the J end by 7 bases, with 17 bases between. Per the germline V gene, CDR1 is MNHEY and CDR2 is SVGAGI. CDR3 length: 14 residues. The CDR3 region is CASTYGSVGNEQFF. Written as DNA, the CDR3 is TGTGCCAGCACCTACGGGAGTGTGGGTAATGAGCAGTTCTTC.

This clone turned up a few times. J is TRBJ2-1 and V is TRBV6-1, with D maybe TRBD1 (6 bases). This CDR3 region has 16 residues. V was clipped by 0 bases and J by 8 bases, with 17 bases between them. Per germline, CDR1 MNHNS and CDR2 SASEGT. The CDR3 DNA follows: TGTGCCAGCAGTGAAGCGGGGCCTCTAGAGGGGGATGAGCAGTTCTTC. It translates to CASSEAGPLEGDEQFF.

The table lists this clone with a few counts. The chain combines TRBV19 with TRBJ2-3; TRBD2 aligns across 8 bases. CDR3 size: 14 residues. The junction had 10 bases not matched to a gene; V was cut back by 5 bases and J by 9 bases. Germline CDR1 is LNHDA and CDR2 is SQIVND (reference sequence). DNA of the CDR3: TGTGCCAGTAGTCAGCGGGGGAGGCCGGAGACGCAGTATTTT. It codes for CASSQRGRPETQYF.

The rearrangement joins TRBV7-9 to TRBJ2-1; 10 nucleotides agree with TRBD2. J gave up 7 bases and V 5 bases, and 8 bases lay outside the gene matches. Looked up from germline, CDR1 is SEHNR and CDR2 is FQNEAQ (reference sequence). The CDR3 length is 15 residues. In DNA, the CDR3 is TGTGCCAGCAGCCCACCGGGACTAGCGTCTAATGAGCAGTTCTTC. Its protein is CASSPPGLASNEQFF.

A few counts support this clone. The rearrangement links TRBV5-1 to TRBJ2-1; D possibly corresponds to TRBD2 (6 bases). The CDR3 contains 14 residues. Between the trimmed V and J ends, which lost 4 bases and 8 bases, there was a span of 16 bases. The germline gives CDR1 SGHRS, CDR2 YFSETQ. CDR3 sequence reads: CASSPGTFGDEQFF. Written as DNA, the CDR3 is TGCGCCAGCAGCCCCGGGACTTTCGGCGATGAGCAGTTCTTC.

This clone was detected only a few times. The CDR3 nucleotides read TGTGCCAGCTCAAAGGACAGGGTACTCGGCTACACCTTC. Translation: CASSKDRVLGYTF. The chain joins TRBV18 to TRBJ1-2; 8 bases line up with TRBD1. Germline loops: CDR1 KGHSH, CDR2 LQKENI. Trimming cost V 5 bases and J 8 bases; bases outside gene matches: 7. The CDR3 runs to 13 residues.

This rearrangement joins TRBV28 to TRBJ1-2; 7 bases are shared with TRBD1. After removal of 3 bases from V and 2 bases from J, the junction contained 6 bases not matched to a gene. This CDR3 has 15 amino acids. Per the germline V gene, CDR1 is MDHEN and CDR2 is SYDVKM. CDR3 residues: CASSLPSTGNYGYTF. CDR3 DNA: TGTGCCAGCAGTTTGCCGTCGACAGGGAACTATGGCTACACCTTC.

V and J are TRBV12-2 and TRBJ2-1; whether TRBD2, the table's D call, matches the DNA was not checked. TRBV12-2 is noted as a pseudogene. The CDR3 extends over 14 amino acids. CDR3 protein: CASRPFFSYNEQFF. CDR3 bases: TGTGCAAGTCGCCCTTTCTTCTCCTACAATGAGCAGTTCTTC.